Listed below are T cell receptor beta chains from one sample, sequenced in a study of beta chain features in type 1 diabetes. Sequencing used immunoSEQ multiplex PCR; TCRdb keeps in-frame clones, though not all of them. Among 150,000 to 200,000 clones listed, approximately 62% were seen once. Sequencing used naive CD4+ T cells from blood. The receptors here all came from a man aged 25-45 years with type 1 diabetes. Both conserved end residues are part of each CDR3. A D gene is named only where the DNA matches it firmly. Clone size is not always given. Where it is, it says once, few, many or a class for expanded clones.

clone size,J gene,V gene,D gene,CDR3 protein,CDR3 DNA
.,TRBJ2-7,TRBV30,TRBD1,CAWSVKGAGGYEQYF,TGTGCCTGGAGTGTGAAGGGGGCAGGGGGTTACGAGCAGTACTTC
.,TRBJ1-2,TRBV6-5,TRBD1,CASSQTGDRNYGYTF,TGTGCCAGCAGTCAGACAGGGGATCGTAACTATGGCTACACCTTC
.,TRBJ2-5,TRBV30,.,CAWSVGETQYF,TGTGCCTGGAGTGTGGGGGAGACCCAGTACTTC
.,TRBJ2-3,TRBV28,TRBD1,CASSTGQGVWDTQYF,TGTGCCAGCAGCACGGGACAGGGGGTTTGGGATACGCAGTATTTT
.,TRBJ2-1,TRBV7-2,TRBD2,CASSLAPSGGANEQFF,TGTGCCAGCAGCTTAGCCCCTAGCGGGGGGGCCAATGAGCAGTTCTTC
.,TRBJ2-5,TRBV7-2,.,CASSFLQGAERETQYF,TGTGCCAGCAGCTTCCTACAGGGTGCCGAAAGGGAGACCCAGTACTTC
.,TRBJ1-4,TRBV19,.,CASSIGVNEKLFF,TGTGCCAGTAGTATTGGTGTTAATGAAAAACTGTTTTTT
.,TRBJ1-4,TRBV29-1,.,CSVGMTASTNEKLFF,TGCAGCGTTGGGATGACAGCCTCAACTAATGAAAAACTGTTTTTT
few,TRBJ2-4,TRBV7-2,.,CASSPGATGNIQYF,TGTGCCAGCAGCCCGGGGGCCACGGGGAACATTCAGTACTTC
.,TRBJ1-1,TRBV14,.,CASSQSTGAVEAFF,TGTGCCAGCAGCCAATCCACCGGGGCAGTTGAAGCTTTCTTT
.,TRBJ1-2,TRBV4-3,.,CASSQGTRTVSNYGYTF,TGCGCCAGCAGCCAAGGGACGCGGACGGTCTCTAACTATGGCTACACCTTC
.,TRBJ1-2,TRBV4-3,TRBD1,CASSQGQGAEGYTF,TGCGCCAGCAGCCAAGGACAGGGGGCGGAGGGCTACACCTTC
.,TRBJ2-1,TRBV5-1,.,CASSKSGLEIDNEQFF,TGCGCCAGCAGCAAATCGGGGCTAGAGATAGACAATGAGCAGTTCTTC
few,TRBJ2-3,TRBV7-6,TRBD2,CASSLPLLSGGADSTDTQYF,TGTGCCAGCAGCTTACCCCTGCTGAGCGGGGGGGCTGACAGCACAGATACGCAGTATTTT
.,TRBJ1-4,TRBV7-2,.,CASSLTGSNEKLFF,TGTGCCAGCAGCTTAACAGGGAGTAATGAAAAACTGTTTTTT
.,TRBJ2-1,TRBV14,TRBD1,CASRPRDSVYNEQFF,TGTGCCAGCAGACCCCGGGACAGTGTCTACAATGAGCAGTTCTTC
few,TRBJ1-2,TRBV10-3,TRBD1,CAIRDREDGYTF,TGTGCCATCAGGGACAGGGAGGATGGCTACACCTTC
.,TRBJ2-2,TRBV29-1,.,CSVTDRTGTGELFF,TGCAGCGTCACCGACAGAACGGGCACCGGGGAGCTGTTTTTT
.,TRBJ1-6,TRBV27,.,CASSHGVDSPLHF,TGTGCCAGCAGCCACGGAGTGGATTCACCCCTCCACTTT
.,TRBJ2-7,TRBV7-2,TRBD1,CASSLSGTGFNEQYF,TGTGCCAGCAGCTTAAGTGGGACAGGGTTTAACGAGCAGTACTTC
.,TRBJ2-5,TRBV6-1,.,CASSAPGGVGAIGVKTQYF,TGTGCCAGCAGTGCCCCAGGCGGTGTGGGGGCTATCGGGGTTAAGACCCAGTACTTC
.,TRBJ1-1,TRBV4-3,.,CASTLTWNTEAFF,TGCGCCAGCACCCTAACCTGGAACACTGAAGCTTTCTTT
.,TRBJ1-2,TRBV30,TRBD1,CAWVSQGANGYTF,TGTGCCTGGGTCTCCCAGGGGGCGAATGGCTACACCTTC
few,TRBJ2-5,TRBV9,TRBD2,CASSAGGEETQYF,TGTGCCAGCAGCGCGGGGGGAGAGGAGACCCAGTACTTC
.,TRBJ2-2,TRBV14,.,CASRLAGNTGELFF,TGTGCCAGCAGATTGGCAGGGAACACCGGGGAGCTGTTTTTT
.,TRBJ2-7,TRBV9,.,CASTAGQYYEQYF,TGTGCCAGCACGGCGGGACAGTACTACGAGCAGTACTTC
few,TRBJ1-1,TRBV30,.,CAWSRGRTEAFF,TGTGCCTGGAGTCGTGGGCGCACTGAAGCTTTCTTT
.,TRBJ2-3,TRBV11-3,TRBD2,CASSFGAGDADTQYF,TGTGCCAGCAGCTTTGGCGCGGGGGATGCAGATACGCAGTATTTT
.,TRBJ1-3,TRBV29-1,.,CSVGVAGRSGNTIYF,TGCAGCGTTGGCGTAGCAGGGAGGTCTGGAAACACCATATATTTT
.,TRBJ1-4,TRBV25-1,.,CASSGPLTNEKLFF,TGTGCCAGCAGCGGACCCTTAACTAATGAAAAACTGTTTTTT
.,TRBJ2-7,TRBV29-1,.,CSVEQGGHEQYF,TGCAGCGTTGAGCAGGGAGGCCACGAGCAGTACTTC
.,TRBJ2-7,TRBV5-4,.,CASSFEGSYEQYF,TGTGCCAGCAGCTTCGAGGGCTCCTACGAGCAGTACTTC
.,TRBJ1-1,TRBV9,.,CASSVEADNTEAFF,TGTGCCAGCAGCGTAGAGGCAGATAACACTGAAGCTTTCTTT
.,TRBJ2-1,TRBV5-4,.,CASSLRDLSYNEQFF,TGTGCCAGCAGCTTGCGGGACTTATCCTACAATGAGCAGTTCTTC
few,TRBJ2-3,TRBV9,TRBD2,CASSGRLAGGTDTQYF,TGTGCCAGCAGCGGCAGACTAGCGGGGGGCACAGATACGCAGTATTTT
.,TRBJ2-5,TRBV7-9,.,CASSGGSTGLQETQYF,TGTGCCAGCAGCGGGGGGTCCACAGGGCTCCAAGAGACCCAGTACTTC
.,TRBJ2-7,TRBV5-6,.,CASSSTRNYEQYF,TGTGCCAGCAGCTCTACCAGGAACTACGAGCAGTACTTC
.,TRBJ2-1,TRBV7-2,TRBD2,CASSTTSGGLYNEQFF,TGTGCCAGCAGCACGACTAGCGGGGGCCTCTACAATGAGCAGTTCTTC
.,TRBJ2-1,TRBV29-1,.,CSVEVIRAGGFILIF,TGCAGCGTTGAAGTTATCCGGGCCGGTGGGTTTATATTGATCTTC
few,TRBJ1-1,TRBV30,.,CAWSKKTGANTEAFF,TGTGCCTGGAGTAAGAAGACCGGGGCGAACACTGAAGCTTTCTTT
few,TRBJ2-2,TRBV30,TRBD1,CATSRTGETGELFF,TGTGCCACCTCCCGGACAGGGGAAACCGGGGAGCTGTTTTTT
.,TRBJ1-5,TRBV18,.,CASSQDNQPQHF,TGTGCCAGCTCACAGGACAATCAGCCCCAGCATTTT
.,TRBJ1-2,TRBV2,.,CASSNRETSEGYTF,TGTGCCAGCAGCAACAGGGAGACTTCGGAGGGCTACACCTTC
.,TRBJ2-3,TRBV28,TRBD2,CASGLAGARTDTQYF,TGTGCCAGCGGACTAGCGGGGGCCCGAACAGATACGCAGTATTTT
.,TRBJ2-7,TRBV14,TRBD1,CASSQGGQGALEQYF,TGTGCCAGCAGCCAAGGGGGACAGGGGGCTCTGGAGCAGTACTTC
few,TRBJ2-5,TRBV29-1,.,CSVDRTQETQYF,TGCAGCGTTGATAGGACACAAGAGACCCAGTACTTC
.,TRBJ2-7,TRBV7-9,.,CASSLGPRGEQYF,TGTGCCAGCAGCTTAGGACCCAGGGGAGAGCAGTACTTC
.,TRBJ2-1,TRBV7-9,.,CASRLNEQFF,TGTGCCAGCAGGTTAAATGAGCAGTTCTTC
.,TRBJ2-3,TRBV7-2,.,CASRFTDRLGDTQYF,TGTGCCAGCAGATTTACCGACAGGTTGGGAGATACGCAGTATTTT
.,TRBJ2-1,TRBV11-2,.,CASSFGGHEQFF,TGTGCCAGCAGCTTCGGGGGGCATGAGCAGTTCTTC
.,TRBJ1-1,TRBV29-1,.,CSVEDQGPRGTEAFF,TGCAGCGTTGAAGACCAGGGTCCCCGAGGGACTGAAGCTTTCTTT
.,TRBJ2-3,TRBV29-1,.,CSVLTAGPDTQYF,TGCAGCGTTTTAACAGCGGGCCCAGATACGCAGTATTTT
few,TRBJ2-5,TRBV29-1,.,CSTGQETQYF,TGCAGTACAGGGCAAGAGACCCAGTACTTC
.,TRBJ2-3,TRBV7-2,.,CASRFGGTDTQYF,TGTGCCTCCAGGTTCGGAGGGACAGATACGCAGTATTTT
.,TRBJ2-5,TRBV4-3,.,CASSQDVGKKTQYF,TGCGCCAGCAGCCAAGATGTAGGGAAGAAGACCCAGTACTTC